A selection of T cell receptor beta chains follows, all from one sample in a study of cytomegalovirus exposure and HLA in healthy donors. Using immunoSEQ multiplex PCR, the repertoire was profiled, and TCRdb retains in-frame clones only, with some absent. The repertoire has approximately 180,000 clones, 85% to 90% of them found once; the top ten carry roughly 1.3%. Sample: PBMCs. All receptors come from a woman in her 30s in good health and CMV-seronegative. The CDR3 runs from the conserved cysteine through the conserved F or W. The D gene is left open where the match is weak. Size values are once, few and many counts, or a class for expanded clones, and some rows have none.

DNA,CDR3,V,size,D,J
TGTGCCAGCAGCAGGGGGGGAACCCAAGAGACCCAGTACTTC,CASSRGGTQETQYF,TRBV5-4,.,.,TRBJ2-5
TGTGCCTGGAGTGTACGACGGGGGGACACTGAAGCTTTCTTT,CAWSVRRGDTEAFF,TRBV30,.,.,TRBJ1-1
TGTGCCAGCAGTTTCCTCTCGGTCACTGAAGCTTTCTTT,CASSFLSVTEAFF,TRBV6-5,.,.,TRBJ1-1
TGCGCCAGCAGCCAATTTGGAGGTAACACAGGGAAGACTGAAGCTTTCTTT,CASSQFGGNTGKTEAFF,TRBV4-1,.,.,TRBJ1-1
TGTGCCAGCAGCTTGGGACAGGGGATTAATTCACCCCTCCACTTT,CASSLGQGINSPLHF,TRBV5-4,once,TRBD1,TRBJ1-6
TGTGCCAGCAGTGTAGGGTTCGCGGGGGCCACCGATGAGCAGTTCTTC,CASSVGFAGATDEQFF,TRBV2,.,.,TRBJ2-1
TGTGCCAGTAGTATCGGTGGGCCTGAAAAACTGTTTTTT,CASSIGGPEKLFF,TRBV19,.,.,TRBJ1-4
TGTGCCAGCAGCCATACAGGGGCCGCTGGTAAGTGGCAGTTCTTC,CASSHTGAAGKWQFF,TRBV5-8,.,TRBD1,TRBJ2-1
TGCGCCAGCAGCTTGGCCGGGGGGTTCTCCTACGAGCAGTACTTC,CASSLAGGFSYEQYF,TRBV5-1,.,TRBD2,TRBJ2-7
TGTGCCAGCTCAAACGGAAGAGGGCATTCACCCCTCCACTTT,CASSNGRGHSPLHF,TRBV18,few,.,TRBJ1-6
TGTGCCAGCAGTGAGTTAGCTGGATACCAAGAGACCCAGTACTTC,CASSELAGYQETQYF,TRBV2,.,.,TRBJ2-5
TGTGCCAGCAGCTTAGGGCAGGTGCAAGAGACCCAGTACTTC,CASSLGQVQETQYF,TRBV7-9,.,.,TRBJ2-5
TGTGCCAGCAGCTCCCCAGGGGGCGCGAACACTGAAGCTTTCTTT,CASSSPGGANTEAFF,TRBV7-9,.,TRBD1,TRBJ1-1
TGTGCCAGCAGCGTAGGGGAGGTGGGACAGGAAGCTTTCTTT,CASSVGEVGQEAFF,TRBV9,.,TRBD1,TRBJ1-1
TGTGCCAGCAGCTTAGATGCAGCGGGCTATACCTACGAGCAGTACTTC,CASSLDAAGYTYEQYF,TRBV11-2,.,.,TRBJ2-7
TGTGCCAGCAGTTTGTCTAGAACCAATGAGCAGTTCTTC,CASSLSRTNEQFF,TRBV27,.,.,TRBJ2-1
TGTGCCAGCAGCTTAGCTAGCGGGGGGCCGAACACCGGGGAGCTGTTTTTT,CASSLASGGPNTGELFF,TRBV7-2,once,TRBD2,TRBJ2-2
TGTGCCAGCAGCTCTCAAGAGGGCAATCAGCCCCAGCATTTT,CASSSQEGNQPQHF,TRBV5-4,.,.,TRBJ1-5
TGTGCCAGCAGTGACCCCGGGGGGGCGGCAGATACGCAGTATTTT,CASSDPGGAADTQYF,TRBV2,.,TRBD2,TRBJ2-3
TGTGCCAGCAGTTCAGACCGGGACAGGGAATCACCCCTCCACTTT,CASSSDRDRESPLHF,TRBV27,.,TRBD1,TRBJ1-6
TGTGCCAGCAGCTCCGCGTCAGTCAGGGTTGCCACAGATACGCAGTATTTT,CASSSASVRVATDTQYF,TRBV5-5,.,.,TRBJ2-3
TGCGCCAGCAGCGAACCTCAGGACAGGGTAACGAATGAGCAGTTCTTC,CASSEPQDRVTNEQFF,TRBV5-1,.,TRBD1,TRBJ2-1
TGTGCCAGCAGTTACTCGGGGGGACAGGCCACTGAAGCTTTCTTT,CASSYSGGQATEAFF,TRBV6-6,.,TRBD1,TRBJ1-1
TGTGCCAGCAGCTCTGACAGTGGCCAAGAGACCCAGTACTTC,CASSSDSGQETQYF,TRBV7-2,.,.,TRBJ2-5
TGTGCCAGCAGCTTAGACGGTCCTTTTTTAGTTTCAGAGACCCAGTACTTC,CASSLDGPFLVSETQYF,TRBV11-2,.,.,TRBJ2-5
TGCGCCAGCAGCCAAGGGGGAGGGGATTCAGGGGAGCAGTTCTTC,CASSQGGGDSGEQFF,TRBV4-3,few,TRBD2,TRBJ2-1
TGTGCCTGGGAGTTGGATACGCAGTATTTT,CAWELDTQYF,TRBV30,.,.,TRBJ2-3
TGTGCCAGCCAAAGCCCGAGCTTTACTAGCACAGATACGCAGTATTTT,CASQSPSFTSTDTQYF,TRBV25-1,.,.,TRBJ2-3
TGTGCCAGCAGTTACAGGGGGCGGACTGAAGCTTTCTTT,CASSYRGRTEAFF,TRBV6-5,.,TRBD1,TRBJ1-1
TGTGCCAGCAGCCCCAGGCAGGGTAGGAGCTACACCTTC,CASSPRQGRSYTF,TRBV7-2,.,.,TRBJ1-2
TGTGCCAGCAGCTTAGATGGGAGAGGCAATCAGCCCCAGCATTTT,CASSLDGRGNQPQHF,TRBV11-2,.,.,TRBJ1-5